The next 22 T cell receptor beta chains were all read from a single sample in a study of Graves' ophthalmopathy and Graves' hyperthyroidism. Amplification targeted the TCR beta CDR3 regions, with RNA transcripts as the source material. In the first round, RT-PCR was carried out with HTBI primers, and a multiplex PCR formed the second round. TCRdb used MiXCR to reprocess the multiplex PCR reads, holding one entry per CDR3 protein. Here the sample spans 350,000 to 400,000 distinct CDR3 sequences, 15% being singletons. The material sequenced was peripheral blood. The receptors originated from a woman aged 18-29 years with stable Graves' hyperthyroidism.

This clonotype was observed at least ten times. The V and J genes are TRBV28 and TRBJ1-1; D ambiguous. Trimming removed 4 bases from V and 1 base from J, with 4 bases in between. The CDR3 contains 12 residues. Germline assignment: CDR1 MDHEN and CDR2 SYDVKM. CDR3 nucleotides: TGTGCCAGCAGTTCTTGGAACACTGAAGCTTTCTTT. Protein sequence: CASSSWNTEAFF.

V is TRBV5-1 and J is TRBJ2-4, with D perhaps TRBD1 or TRBD2 (6 bases each). CDR3 length: 16 residues. V lost 6 bases and J 6 bases, leaving 22 bases between the germline ends. Germline V gives CDR1 SGHRS, CDR2 YFSETQ. The CDR3 sequence is CASTPAGGATTNIQYF. CDR3 coding DNA: TGCGCCAGCACCCCGGCCGGGGGCGCTACAACAAACATTCAGTACTTC.

This chain connects TRBV2 to TRBJ1-5; the D is unclear. Germline loops: CDR1 SNHLY, CDR2 FYNNEI. This CDR3 has 14 amino acids. The V gene lost 5 bases and the J gene lost 0 bases, with 8 bases spanning the gap. The CDR3 reads CASSLTYSNQPQHF. The DNA of the CDR3 is TGTGCCAGCAGTTTGACCTATAGCAATCAGCCCCAGCATTTT. Looking up the rest from reference TRBV2 and TRBJ1-5 gives the full variable domain: EPEVTQTPSHQVTQMGQEVILRCVPISNHLYFYWYRQILGQKVEFLVSFYNNEISEKSEIFDDQFSVERPDGSNFTLKIRSTKLEDSAMYFCASSLTYSNQPQHFGDGTRLSIL.

Comments on this clonotype: A much larger clone sits a single nucleotide away, making a read error possible. The chain uses TRBV10-3 and TRBJ2-7, with D possibly being TRBD1 (5 bases). The CDR3 consists of 12 residues. CDR1 and CDR2 (germline): ENHRY, SYGVKD. Trimming cost V 5 bases and J 3 bases, with 8 bases left between them. The CDR3 reads CAISRQIYEQYF. CDR3 DNA: TGTGCCATCAGTAGACAGATCTACGAGCAGTACTTC.

This clonotype showed up many times. The J gene is TRBJ2-7, the V gene TRBV11-2, with D possibly being TRBD2 (7 bases). The CDR3 has 16 amino acids. The germline gives CDR1 SGHAT, CDR2 FQNNGV. V was pared by 0 bases and J by 8 bases, with 20 bases between. Written as DNA, the CDR3 is TGTGCCAGCAGCTTAGACAGGGGTTTGGGACTACGTAAGCAGTACTTC. Protein product: CASSLDRGLGLRKQYF.

In this sample, this clonotype turned up many times. This rearrangement joins TRBV5-6 to TRBJ2-7; D ambiguous. This CDR3 contains 16 residues. Trimming pared 3 bases from V and 2 bases from J, leaving 18 bases between. Looked up from germline, CDR1 is SGHDT and CDR2 is YYEEEE. The CDR3 DNA is TGTGCCAGCAGCTCGAGGCTCCGATCCGCCGCCTACGAGCAGTACTTC. Protein sequence: CASSSRLRSAAYEQYF. The full variable domain, its missing parts supplied by reference TRBV5-6 and TRBJ2-7, is DAGVTQSPTHLIKTRGQQVTLRCSPKSGHDTVSWYQQALGQGPQFIFQYYEEEERQRGNFPDRFSGHQFPNYSSELNVNALLLGDSALYLCASSSRLRSAAYEQYFGPGTRLTVT.

There are a few counts of this clonotype. The V call is TRBV7-8, the J call TRBJ2-7; 8 positions match TRBD2. The V segment lost 5 bases and the J segment 4 bases; nucleotides outside the gene matches: 10. The CDR3 runs 15 residues. Per germline, CDR1 SGHVS and CDR2 FQNEAQ. In DNA form, the CDR3 reads TGTGCCAGCAGCCCCCGGGAGGGAGCGGCTTACGAGCAGTACTTC. This encodes CASSPREGAAYEQYF.

This clonotype was recorded a few times. V usage is TRBV6-1 and J usage is TRBJ1-1, with a tentative D call TRBD1 (5 bases). CDR1 is MNHNS and CDR2 is SASEGT in the germline V gene. The V end lost 6 bases, the J end lost 1 base, and 12 bases lay between the germline ends. This CDR3 contains 14 residues. The CDR3 bases are TGTGCCAGCAGCATTGGAGGGGAGAACACTGAAGCTTTCTTT. Translation gives CASSIGGENTEAFF.

This clonotype was counted at least ten times. The chain joins TRBV7-6 to TRBJ1-3; the D is unclear. The CDR3 is 15 residues long. Germline assignment: CDR1 SGHVS and CDR2 FNYEAQ. Deletions cut 1 base from V and 3 bases from J, with 10 bases between. In DNA form, the CDR3 reads TGTGCCAGCAGCTTAGGGGTTGGGTATGGAAACACCATATATTTT. Amino acid sequence: CASSLGVGYGNTIYF.

The gene calls are TRBV11-2 and TRBJ2-2, with D tentatively TRBD1 or TRBD2 (5 bases each). Trimming took 7 bases from V and 5 from J, leaving 23 bases between them. This CDR3 has 17 amino acids. Germline CDR1 SGHAT, CDR2 FQNNGV. The CDR3 reads CASTSRGAGFGTGELFF. The CDR3 DNA reads TGTGCCAGCACTTCAAGGGGCGCGGGTTTTGGTACCGGGGAGCTGTTTTTT.

This clonotype was picked up many times. This CDR3 is CASTTGSQPQHF. The CDR3 nucleotides read TGTGCCAGCACGACAGGGTCTCAGCCCCAGCATTTT. The V and J genes are TRBV27 and TRBJ1-5, with 7 bases aligning to TRBD1. The length of the CDR3 is 12 residues. With 7 bases clipped from V and 6 bases from J, the junction kept 3 bases outside the gene matches. Germline CDR1 is MNHEY and CDR2 is SMNVEV (reference sequence).

This clonotype showed up many times. The chain employs TRBV24-1 and TRBJ1-1; D possibly corresponds to TRBD1 (5 bases). The CDR3 is 14 amino acids. Germline CDR1 is KGHDR and CDR2 is SFDVKD. Trimming stripped 5 bases from V and 0 bases from J, with 9 bases between. The CDR3 nucleotides read TGTGCCACCAGTGGGGGGGTAATGAACACTGAAGCTTTCTTT. This translates into CATSGGVMNTEAFF.

V gene TRBV27 combines with J gene TRBJ2-7; a possible D gene is TRBD1 (5 bases). Germline values: CDR1 MNHEY, CDR2 SMNVEV (reference sequence). The V end was cut by 4 bases, the J end by 3 bases, with 13 bases between. This CDR3 comprises 14 residues. CDR3 sequence: CASSSGHRLYEQYF. The CDR3, as DNA: TGTGCCAGCAGTTCCGGACACCGACTCTACGAGCAGTACTTC.

This clonotype occurred many times. The V and J genes are TRBV15 and TRBJ2-3; 11 bases agree with TRBD1. J was trimmed by 4 bases and V by 11 bases; bases with no gene match: 5. The CDR3 is 13 amino acids. Germline loops: CDR1 LNHNV, CDR2 YYDKDF (reference sequence). CDR3 region: CAVGQGAADTQYF. The CDR3 DNA reads TGTGCCGTCGGACAGGGGGCCGCAGATACGCAGTATTTT.

Details on this clonotype: Compared with germline, one end of the junction differs, possibly owing to a read error. The V call is TRBV12-3 or TRBV12-4, the J call TRBJ1-6; 7 bases are shared with TRBD1. The CDR3 has 15 residues. CDR3 protein: CAISEGPGGNSPLHF. CDR3 DNA: TGTGCCATCAGTGAGGGGCCAGGGGGTAATTCACCCCTCCACTTT.

This clonotype was seen at least ten times. V is TRBV11-2 and J is TRBJ2-7; TRBD1 might be the D (5 bases). The CDR3 totals 15 residues. V was pared by 0 bases and J by 4 bases, with 13 bases between. Germline lookup yields CDR1 SGHAT and CDR2 FQNNGV. The CDR3 region is CASSLEAGNGYEQYF. The CDR3 region has the DNA TGTGCCAGCAGCTTAGAAGCAGGGAACGGATACGAGCAGTACTTC.

This clonotype was counted ten times or more. The gene calls are TRBV5-1 and TRBJ1-2; perhaps TRBD1 as D (5 bases). With 3 bases removed from V and 5 bases from J, the gap between germline ends came to 17 bases. CDR3 length: 15 residues. The germline V gene encodes CDR1 SGHRS and CDR2 YFSETQ. CDR3 loop: CASSWAEGRGYGYTF. CDR3 bases: TGCGCCAGCAGCTGGGCGGAGGGGCGAGGATATGGCTACACCTTC.

This clonotype was seen repeatedly, ten times or more. The V and J genes are TRBV19 and TRBJ1-5; D ambiguous. The CDR3 totals 15 residues. Trimming pared 7 bases from V and 0 bases from J, leaving 13 bases between. Germline V CDR1 and CDR2: LNHDA, SQIVND (reference sequence). For the CDR3, the DNA is TGTGCCAGTAATTTCATGGAGTATAGCAATCAGCCCCAGCATTTT. Translated, it gives CASNFMEYSNQPQHF.

This clonotype has a count of ten or more. This sequence joins TRBV24-1 and TRBJ2-7; TRBD1 might be the D (6 bases). V was cut by 2 bases and J by 2 bases, with 24 bases left in between. The CDR3 length is 19 residues. Germline V gene data show CDR1 as KGHDR and CDR2 as SFDVKD. The DNA for the CDR3 is TGTGCCACCAGTGATTCCAAAAGTCCCGGGCAGGGGAGAACCTACGAGCAGTACTTC. As protein: CATSDSKSPGQGRTYEQYF.

This clonotype appeared a few times. This CDR3 is CASSEQGRELFF. The CDR3, as DNA: TGTGCCAGCAGTGAACAGGGGCGGGAGCTGTTTTTT. J is TRBJ2-2 and V is TRBV6-1; maybe TRBD1 (6 bases). Per germline, CDR1 MNHNS and CDR2 SASEGT. With 2 bases removed from V and 9 bases from J, the gap between germline ends came to 7 bases. The CDR3 has 12 amino acids.

This clonotype was seen ten or more times. J is TRBJ1-1 and V is TRBV24-1; D gene ambiguous. The CDR3 covers 14 residues. Germline V gene sequence: CDR1 KGHDR, CDR2 SFDVKD. V was shortened by 1 base and J by 8 bases, with 13 bases between the two germline ends. DNA of the CDR3: TGTGCCACCAGTGATTTATCAAGGCCGGGGGAAGCTTTCTTT. Translated, it gives CATSDLSRPGEAFF.

At least ten counts were recorded for this clonotype. The chain has TRBV29-1 and TRBJ2-7; D remains ambiguous. Germline V CDR1 and CDR2: SQVTM, ANQGSEA. The CDR3 runs 13 residues. Trimming shortened V by 5 bases and J by 2 bases, and 13 bases separated the two germline ends. The CDR3, as DNA: TGCAGCGTTCAGGTCGAGGCCCCCTACGAGCAGTACTTC. Translation: CSVQVEAPYEQYF.